This T cell receptor beta chain came from a study of OX40 agonist ivuxolimab in advanced cancers. Across the study: Patients were 82.7% male with ages roughly 23 to 79, mean about 60. Partial responses, seen in three patients, involved one hepatocellular carcinoma and two cutaneous melanomas.

Repertoires were generated with immunoSEQ multiplex PCR, while TCRdb's copy carries only in-frame clones and drops some. The sample holds some 23,000 clones, about 80% seen once. Study-level findings and limits: At 0.1-3.0 mg/kg, partial responders had clonal expansion among the lowest observed.

Patients were excluded for autoimmune disease history or systemic immunosuppression. CDR3 length: 13 amino acids. Trimming took off 3 bases at V and 2 bases at J, with 8 bases between the two ends. The V gene's germline CDR1 is WNHNN and CDR2 SYGVQD (reference sequence). A single count supports this clone. Its target is not known. The origin of this receptor is an adult with an advanced solid tumor such as melanoma, head and neck, liver or kidney cancer. The chain links TRBV10-1 to TRBJ2-7; D remains unclear. Sample: CD4+ or CD8+ T cells sorted from blood, taken in a trial of the OX40 agonist ivuxolimab. The CDR3 sequence is CASSEGPTYEQYF. In nucleotides, the CDR3 is TGCGCCAGCAGTGAAGGTCCTACCTACGAGCAGTACTTC.